These 9 T cell receptor beta chains were sequenced from one sample in a study of T-cell memory formation after mild COVID-19. One entry per CDR3 protein, called by TCRdb with MiXCR from the 5' RACE reads. The data show roughly 130,000 distinct CDR3 sequences, roughly 6% seen once. Sequencing was performed on PBMCs or a T cell subset sorted from them (not recorded which). The origin of the receptors is an adult woman who had mild COVID-19 (a few samples of this study predate the infection). Cell type and time point are not known.

Many counts were recorded for this clonotype. The rearrangement links TRBV12-5 to TRBJ2-7; TRBD1 matches at 11 bases. The CDR3 is made up of 14 amino acids. Trimming took 7 bases from V and 2 from J; bases not matched to a gene: 4. Germline loops: CDR1 LGHNT, CDR2 FRNRAP. The CDR3 sequence: CASARDRGAYEQYF. As DNA, the CDR3 is TGTGCTAGTGCCCGGGACAGGGGGGCCTACGAGCAGTACTTC.

V gene TRBV12-3 or TRBV12-4 combines with J gene TRBJ1-4, with unresolved D. V was clipped by 6 bases and J by 3 bases, with 14 bases between them. CDR3 length: 15 residues. The CDR3 DNA is TGTGCCAGCAGCCCCACCGGCGGGTCTAATGAAAAACTGTTTTTT. Translation: CASSPTGGSNEKLFF.

This clonotype was counted many times. This sequence joins TRBV9 and TRBJ2-1; a weak D match, TRBD2 (5 bases). With 4 bases removed from V and 0 bases from J, the gap between germline ends came to 11 bases. Germline V lookup: CDR1 SGDLS, CDR2 YYNGEE. The CDR3 has 15 residues. CDR3 loop: CASSPRGNSYNEQFF. Here the CDR3 DNA reads TGTGCCAGCAGCCCCCGGGGAAACTCCTACAATGAGCAGTTCTTC.

The chain links TRBV7-3 to TRBJ2-2, with D tentatively TRBD2 (5 bases). The CDR3 loop spans 15 amino acids. Germline-derived CDR1 and CDR2 are SGHTA and FQGTGA. The V gene lost 1 base and the J gene lost 5 bases, with 11 bases spanning the gap. The CDR3 region is CASSLNNRGTGELFF. The CDR3 region has the DNA TGTGCCAGCAGCTTAAATAATCGGGGAACCGGGGAGCTGTTTTTT.

V is TRBV12-3 or TRBV12-4 and J is TRBJ1-5; weak D call: TRBD1 (6 bases). Trimming stripped 5 bases from V and 4 bases from J, with 9 bases between. CDR3 length: 13 residues. The DNA of the CDR3 is TGTGCCAGCAGTCCGGGGGCAAATCAGCCCCAGCATTTT. Its translation: CASSPGANQPQHF.

This rearrangement joins TRBV7-6 to TRBJ2-5; TRBD1 might be the D (5 bases). Trimming shortened V by 0 bases and J by 7 bases, and 9 bases separated the two germline ends. This CDR3 is 13 amino acids long. Germline CDR1 and CDR2: SGHVS and FNYEAQ. The CDR3 DNA reads as TGTGCCAGCAGCTTAGCGCATGGGGCGACCCAGTACTTC. This sequence encodes CASSLAHGATQYF.

This clonotype was recorded at least ten times. V and J are TRBV12-3 or TRBV12-4 and TRBJ2-4, with 9 bases that match TRBD2. The CDR3 has 17 residues. The trim removed 4 bases at V and 0 bases at J, leaving 7 bases unmatched. In DNA form, the CDR3 reads TGTGCCAGCAGTTATTTCGGCGGGGGGGCAGCCAAAAACATTCAGTACTTC. Its translation: CASSYFGGGAAKNIQYF.

J is TRBJ2-3 and V is TRBV5-1; TRBD2 matches at 9 bases. This CDR3 has 17 residues. V shed 2 bases, J shed 7 bases, and the junction held 14 bases outside the gene matches. Germline V gene lookup returns CDR1 SGHRS and CDR2 YFSETQ. The CDR3 bases are TGCGCCAGCAGCTTCCGAGGAGCGGGGGGAGAGGCGTATACGCAGTATTTT. Its protein is CASSFRGAGGEAYTQYF. The complete variable domain, with remaining parts taken from reference TRBV5-1 and TRBJ2-3, reads KAGVTQTPRYLIKTRGQQVTLSCSPISGHRSVSWYQQTPGQGLQFLFEYFSETQRNKGNFPGRFSGRQFSNSRSEMNVSTLELGDSALYLCASSFRGAGGEAYTQYFGPGTRLTVL.

This clonotype occurred many times. This chain joins TRBV6-1 and TRBJ2-4; D remains ambiguous. Germline V gene data show CDR1 as MNHNS and CDR2 as SASEGT. CDR3 length: 15 amino acids. V lost 5 bases, J lost 5 bases, and 16 bases lay in between. CDR3 nucleotides: TGTGCCAGCAGTAGTCGCCGGGTCGAAGAAAACATTCAGTACTTC. Protein: CASSSRRVEENIQYF.